These 29 T cell receptor beta chains came from one sample sequenced in a study of cytomegalovirus exposure and HLA in healthy donors (dated by TCRdb to the late 2010s). Library creation used the immunoSEQ multiplex PCR assay. For the multiplex PCR, a mixture combining 60 forward primers for TCR Vbeta segments and 13 reverse primers for TCR Jbeta segments was used. This is the immuneACCESS table as TCRdb keeps it, with only in-frame sequences that have V and J called. A part of the clones is gone; compared with another copy, unresolved V genes explain less than half, and the rest is unexplained. The sample contains about 170,000 clones, around 76% of them found a single time. The ten largest clones take up 7% to 7.5% of the sample. The specimen was PBMCs. These receptors were taken from a man aged 35 to 55 in good health and CMV-seropositive.

The CDR3 bases are TGTGCCAGCTCAACGGGACTAGCAAGCACAGATACGCAGTATTTT. It yields the protein CASSTGLASTDTQYF. J is TRBJ2-3 and V is TRBV18; 9 nucleotides agree with TRBD2. The junction had 3 bases not matched to a gene; V was cut back by 5 bases and J by 0 bases. The germline V gene encodes CDR1 KGHSH and CDR2 LQKENI. This CDR3 spans 15 amino acids.

The chain recombines TRBV7-2 with TRBJ2-5, with TRBD2 identical over 7 bases. The V and J ends lost 1 base and 2 bases, in that order; junction bases with no gene match: 4. The CDR3 totals 15 residues. Germline V gene sequence: CDR1 SGHTA, CDR2 FQGNSA. The CDR3 nucleotides are TGTGCCAGCAGCTTAGGGCCAGCGGGGCAAGAGACCCAGTACTTC. Translated: CASSLGPAGQETQYF.

V is TRBV4-3 and J is TRBJ1-1, with D tentatively TRBD1 (5 bases). Per the germline V gene, CDR1 is LGHNA and CDR2 is YSLEER. The CDR3 contains 17 residues. The ends were cut back, 8 bases at V and 2 bases at J, with 24 bases in the middle. This CDR3 reads CASGTLGGIRSNTEAFF. CDR3 DNA sequence: TGCGCCAGCGGAACCCTGGGGGGGATTCGATCAAACACTGAAGCTTTCTTT.

This clone showed up just a few times. The chain has TRBV6-5 and TRBJ2-3; tentatively, D is TRBD1 (7 bases). Trimming removed 2 bases at V and 5 bases at J, with 17 bases between. The CDR3 is 16 residues long. Germline V lookup: CDR1 MNHEY, CDR2 SVGAGI. The CDR3: CASSYGSGGRLDTQYF. The CDR3 DNA is TGTGCCAGCAGTTACGGGTCAGGGGGGCGGTTAGATACGCAGTATTTT.

The V gene is TRBV27, the J gene TRBJ2-2; D is perhaps TRBD2 (5 bases). This CDR3 is built from 15 residues. CDR1 and CDR2 (germline): MNHEY, SMNVEV (reference sequence). V was clipped by 2 bases and J by 0 bases, with 7 bases between them. CDR3 sequence (DNA): TGTGCCAGCAGTTTACGGGGAGCGAACACCGGGGAGCTGTTTTTT. Protein product: CASSLRGANTGELFF.

The chain uses TRBV5-1 and TRBJ1-4; 7 positions agree with TRBD1. The CDR3 is 16 residues long. Losses at the gene ends were 0 bases for V and 1 base for J; bases not matched to a gene: 3. Germline V gene lookup returns CDR1 SGHRS and CDR2 YFSETQ. The CDR3 DNA is TGCGCCAGCAGCTTGGTATCAGGGGGAACTAATGAAAAACTGTTTTTT. This translates into CASSLVSGGTNEKLFF.

The V gene is TRBV19, the J gene TRBJ2-6; the match to TRBD1 covers 8 bases. The V gene end was trimmed by 7 bases and the J gene end by 0 bases; junction bases not matched to a gene: 5. CDR3 length equals 16 residues. Germline CDR1 LNHDA, CDR2 SQIVND (reference sequence). For the CDR3, the DNA is TGTGCCAGTAATGTTGGACAGGGCTCTGGGGCCAACGTCCTGACTTTC. It encodes CASNVGQGSGANVLTF. The full variable domain, in which reference TRBV19 and TRBJ2-6 provide the parts outside the CDR3, is DGGITQSPKYLFRKEGQNVTLSCEQNLNHDAMYWYRQDPGQGLRLIYYSQIVNDFQKGDIAEGYSVSREKKESFPLTVTSAQKNPTAFYLCASNVGQGSGANVLTFGAGSRLTVL.

This clone was recorded a few times. This rearrangement joins TRBV5-4 to TRBJ1-5, with TRBD1 as a possible D gene (5 bases). V gave up 4 bases and J gave up 2 bases, with 13 bases separating them. CDR3 size: 15 residues. Germline lookup yields CDR1 SGHNT and CDR2 YYREEE (reference sequence). The CDR3 DNA is TGTGCCAGCAGCACCTCGGGGGACGGCAATCAGCCCCAGCATTTT. It encodes CASSTSGDGNQPQHF.

This chain links TRBV7-2 with TRBJ1-5; 7 nucleotides line up with TRBD1. Germline CDR1 is SGHTA and CDR2 is FQGNSA. V lost 0 bases, J lost 3 bases, and 8 bases stayed unmatched. This CDR3 region has 17 residues. CDR3 DNA: TGTGCCAGCAGCTTAGCGCGGGCAGGGGGTTTCAATCAGCCCCAGCATTTT. Translated, it gives CASSLARAGGFNQPQHF.

V gene TRBV6-6 combines with J gene TRBJ1-2; 8 nucleotides line up with TRBD1. The ends lost 5 bases at V and 7 bases at J; junction bases unmatched: 6. CDR1 MNHNY and CDR2 SVGAGI come from the germline V gene (reference sequence). This CDR3 spans 13 amino acids. The CDR3 sequence is CASSLRGRVGYTF. As DNA, the CDR3 is TGTGCCAGCAGTCTCAGGGGGCGCGTTGGCTACACCTTC.

This chain uses TRBV7-8 with TRBJ2-1; TRBD1 aligns across 7 bases. CDR1 is SGHVS and CDR2 is FQNEAQ in the germline V gene. Trimming cost V 5 bases and J 8 bases; bases outside gene matches: 12. This CDR3 has 15 residues. The CDR3 region is CASSPGTASWDEQFF. The CDR3 DNA reads TGTGCCAGCAGCCCCGGGACAGCCTCTTGGGATGAGCAGTTCTTC. Filled out from reference TRBV7-8 and TRBJ2-1, the complete variable domain reads GAGVSQSPRYKVAKRGQDVALRCDPISGHVSLFWYQQALGQGPEFLTYFQNEAQLDKSGLPSDRFFAERPEGSVSTLKIQRTQQEDSAVYLCASSPGTASWDEQFFGPGTRLTVL.

V usage is TRBV5-1 and J usage is TRBJ2-2; possible D gene TRBD2, 5 bases. Germline CDR1 SGHRS, CDR2 YFSETQ. There are 16 residues in the CDR3. Trimming left V 0 bases short and J 8 bases short, with 17 bases between. The CDR3 region is CASSLAHVAEGGELFF. The CDR3 DNA sequence: TGCGCCAGCAGCTTGGCCCACGTAGCCGAGGGTGGGGAGCTGTTTTTT.

In nucleotides, the CDR3 is TGTGCCAGCAGTCCTTTTATGGGGAGCACTGAAGCTTTCTTT. Its protein product is CASSPFMGSTEAFF. This chain joins TRBV27 and TRBJ1-1; D remains unclear. The CDR3 extends over 14 amino acids. Germline assignment: CDR1 MNHEY and CDR2 SMNVEV (reference sequence). V lost 5 bases and J 4 bases, leaving 14 bases between the germline ends.

The chain links TRBV10-3 to TRBJ2-2, with a tentative D call TRBD1 (6 bases). The CDR3 spans 17 residues. The V gene lost 5 bases and the J gene lost 1 base, with 17 bases spanning the gap. Per germline, CDR1 ENHRY and CDR2 SYGVKD. The CDR3 spells CAISPASRDKNTGELFF. Written as DNA, the CDR3 is TGTGCCATCAGTCCAGCCTCCCGGGACAAGAACACCGGGGAGCTGTTTTTT.

The V call is TRBV5-1, the J call TRBJ2-6, with D perhaps matching TRBD1 (5 bases). The CDR3 is made up of 17 amino acids. The germline V gene encodes CDR1 SGHRS and CDR2 YFSETQ. Trimming shortened V by 2 bases and J by 0 bases, and 12 bases separated the two germline ends. CDR3 sequence: CASSFAPGNSGANVLTF. The CDR3 DNA reads TGCGCCAGCAGCTTTGCACCAGGGAACTCTGGGGCCAACGTCCTGACTTTC.

The chain employs TRBV7-2 and TRBJ2-2, with 8 bases fitting TRBD2. This CDR3 is built from 16 residues. Germline trimming cut 5 bases from V and 7 bases from J; bases unmatched to any gene: 12. Germline CDR1 reads SGHTA; CDR2 reads FQGNSA. The CDR3 DNA is TGTGCCAGCAGCGCCCTAGGCCGGGGGGGCGTCGGGGAGCTGTTTTTT. Encoded protein: CASSALGRGGVGELFF. Full variable domain (rest looked up from reference TRBV7-2 and TRBJ2-2): GAGVSQSPSNKVTEKGKDVELRCDPISGHTALYWYRQSLGQGLEFLIYFQGNSAPDKSGLPSDRFSAERTGGSVSTLTIQRTQQEDSAVYLCASSALGRGGVGELFFGEGSRLTVL.

This clone was detected only a few times. The V and J genes are TRBV6-1 and TRBJ1-1; D may be TRBD1 (6 bases). V was clipped by 6 bases and J by 1 base, with 9 bases between them. The germline gives CDR1 MNHNS, CDR2 SASEGT. This CDR3 contains 13 residues. The CDR3 DNA reads as TGTGCCAGCAGGGGGACATCGAACACTGAAGCTTTCTTT. Its protein is CASRGTSNTEAFF.

This clone was detected only a few times. This chain connects TRBV27 to TRBJ2-7; 9 positions match TRBD1. CDR3 length equals 14 residues. The V gene's germline CDR1 is MNHEY and CDR2 SMNVEV (reference sequence). The J segment lost 6 bases and the V segment lost 3 bases, leaving 6 bases of the junction unmatched. The chain's CDR3 is CASSFRTGVSEQYF. Written as DNA, the CDR3 is TGTGCCAGCAGTTTCCGGACAGGGGTTAGCGAGCAGTACTTC.

The gene calls are TRBV10-1 and TRBJ2-7, with a weak D call TRBD2 (7 bases). V gave up 6 bases and J gave up 6 bases, with 18 bases separating them. The CDR3 runs to 14 residues. Germline loops: CDR1 WNHNN, CDR2 SYGVQD (reference sequence). The CDR3 spells CASRSGTFDPEQYF. As DNA, the CDR3 is TGCGCCAGCAGAAGCGGGACATTCGATCCCGAGCAGTACTTC.

This clone has only a few counts. The V gene is TRBV5-1, the J gene TRBJ2-3; 9 nucleotides match TRBD2. CDR3 length: 16 residues. The J segment lost 2 bases and the V segment lost 2 bases, leaving 6 bases of the junction unmatched. Germline CDR1 and CDR2: SGHRS and YFSETQ. CDR3 DNA: TGCGCCAGCAGCTTCGGGGGCGGGGGGGCCACAGATACGCAGTATTTT. Its translation: CASSFGGGGATDTQYF.

The chain has TRBV9 and TRBJ2-5; a weak D match, TRBD1 (5 bases). Trimming took 1 base from V and 4 from J, leaving 14 bases between them. This CDR3 has 15 residues. Per the germline V gene, CDR1 is SGDLS and CDR2 is YYNGEE. CDR3 protein: CASSVRDSSVETQYF. CDR3 coding DNA: TGTGCCAGCAGCGTACGCGACAGTAGTGTAGAGACCCAGTACTTC.

This clone was observed once. The CDR3 DNA is TGTGCCACCAGCAGAGATTCCGGGAGACAGAGCGAGCAGTACTTC. It is translated as CATSRDSGRQSEQYF. V is TRBV15 and J is TRBJ2-7, with D perhaps matching TRBD2 (6 bases). There are 15 residues in the CDR3. V was trimmed by 0 bases and J by 6 bases, leaving 15 bases between them. CDR1 is LNHNV, CDR2 YYDKDF, per germline (reference sequence).

Notes on this clone: One end of the junction fails to match germline, which may point to a read error. The gene calls are TRBV25-1 and TRBJ1-1; TRBD1 aligns across 9 bases. CDR3 length equals 14 residues. Germline V CDR1 and CDR2: MGHDK, SYGVNS. CDR3 bases: TGTGCCAGCAGCCCTCTCGGACAGGGGACTGGAGCTTTCTTT. Protein sequence: CASSPLGQGTGAFF.

The rearrangement links TRBV4-2 to TRBJ2-3; TRBD2 matches at 8 bases. Germline lookup yields CDR1 LGHNA and CDR2 YNFKEQ. V dropped 1 base and J dropped 4; count of bases not matched to a gene: 16. This CDR3 region has 19 residues. The CDR3 bases are TGTGCCAGCAGCCAAGTCGGTTCCTTCGGGGGGGCCAACCCAGATACGCAGTATTTT. Protein sequence: CASSQVGSFGGANPDTQYF.

This chain connects TRBV2 to TRBJ2-2, with a weak D call TRBD2 (6 bases). Germline lookup yields CDR1 SNHLY and CDR2 FYNNEI. Trimming took off 1 base at V and 6 bases at J, with 9 bases between the two ends. This CDR3 is 14 amino acids long. The CDR3, as DNA: TGTGCCAGCAGTGAAGATGTAGCGGCCGGGGAGCTGTTTTTT. The encoded protein is CASSEDVAAGELFF.

V usage is TRBV29-1 and J usage is TRBJ2-5, with a tentative D call TRBD1 (5 bases). Deletions cut 3 bases from V and 5 bases from J, with 22 bases between. CDR3 length: 16 residues. Looked up from germline, CDR1 is SQVTM and CDR2 is ANQGSEA. This chain's CDR3 is CSVDSDWAGKGETQYF. The DNA for the CDR3 is TGCAGCGTTGATTCGGATTGGGCAGGGAAGGGGGAGACCCAGTACTTC.

The chain has TRBV7-6 and TRBJ2-5; 12 nucleotides match TRBD2. The CDR3 is made up of 21 amino acids. The germline CDR1 and CDR2 sequences are SGHVS and FNYEAQ. With 1 base clipped from V and 3 bases from J, the junction kept 18 bases outside the gene matches. DNA of the CDR3: TGTGCCAGCAGCTTAGAATTTTTAACCACCCGGACTAGCGGGGATAAAGAGACCCAGTACTTC. Residues: CASSLEFLTTRTSGDKETQYF.

The rearrangement uses TRBV6-6 and TRBJ2-7; TRBD1 is a possible D gene (8 bases). The length of the CDR3 is 14 residues. With 5 bases removed from V and 4 bases from J, the gap between germline ends came to 15 bases. CDR1 is MNHNY and CDR2 is SVGAGI in the germline V gene (reference sequence). CDR3 nucleotides: TGTGCCAGCAGTGCAACACAGGGGGGGTACGAGCAGTACTTC. Its protein product is CASSATQGGYEQYF.

V gene TRBV6-5 combines with J gene TRBJ2-5; 7 nucleotides match TRBD1. The CDR3 has 15 amino acids. Germline V gene data show CDR1 as MNHEY and CDR2 as SVGAGI. The V and J ends lost 5 bases and 2 bases, in that order; junction bases with no gene match: 8. CDR3 sequence: CASSPQGVSQETQYF. In DNA form, the CDR3 reads TGTGCCAGCAGTCCCCAGGGGGTCTCGCAAGAGACCCAGTACTTC.